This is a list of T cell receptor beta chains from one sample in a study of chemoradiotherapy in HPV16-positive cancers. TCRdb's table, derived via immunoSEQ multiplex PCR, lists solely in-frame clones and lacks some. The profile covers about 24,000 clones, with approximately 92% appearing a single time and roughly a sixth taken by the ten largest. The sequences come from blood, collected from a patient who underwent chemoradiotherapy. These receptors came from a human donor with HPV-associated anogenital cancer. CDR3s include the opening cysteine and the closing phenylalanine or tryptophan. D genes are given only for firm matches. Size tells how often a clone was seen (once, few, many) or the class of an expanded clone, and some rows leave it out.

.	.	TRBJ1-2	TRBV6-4	TGTGCCAGCAGATCTGAGGCCCAATCTAACTATGGCTACACCTTC	CASRSEAQSNYGYTF
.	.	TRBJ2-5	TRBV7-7	TGTGCCAGCAGCTTAGTAGGGGTGGCAGAGACCCAGTACTTC	CASSLVGVAETQYF
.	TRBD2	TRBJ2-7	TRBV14	TGTGCCAGCAGCCGGATCCCCCCCGGGGCTAGCGGAAGCAATGCGGGGGACTTC	CASSRIPPGASGSNAGDF
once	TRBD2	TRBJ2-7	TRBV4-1	TGCGCCAGCAGCCATCTCCCTCCCTGGCTAGCGGGAGTATACGAGCAGTACTTC	CASSHLPPWLAGVYEQYF
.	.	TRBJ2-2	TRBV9	TGTGCCAGCAGCGAAGTCAACACCGGGGAGCTGTTTTTT	CASSEVNTGELFF
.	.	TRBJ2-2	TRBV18	TGTGCCAGCTCAGAGGGTCTTAATACCGGGGAGCTGTTTTTT	CASSEGLNTGELFF
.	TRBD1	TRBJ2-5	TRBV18	TGTGCCAGCTCATGGTTGGACAGGGGAGAGACCCAGTACTTC	CASSWLDRGETQYF
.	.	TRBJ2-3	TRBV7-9	TGTGCCAGCAGCTTAAATAGGCAGGCCCATACGCAGTATTTT	CASSLNRQAHTQYF
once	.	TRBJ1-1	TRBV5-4	TGTGCCAGCAGCTTTGGGGTGAGAAACACTGAAGCTTTCTTT	CASSFGVRNTEAFF
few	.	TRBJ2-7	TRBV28	TGTGCCAGCAGTTTGACTCCCTCATACGAGCAGTACTTC	CASSLTPSYEQYF
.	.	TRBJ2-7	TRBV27	TGTGCCAGCAGTTTCGGGGGTGGGGCTCCGAGGTCTTTGGGAACCTACGAGCAGTACTTC	CASSFGGGAPRSLGTYEQYF
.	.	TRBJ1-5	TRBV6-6	TGTGCCAGCAGATCAGGAGGGGCGAACAATCAGCCCCAGCATTTT	CASRSGGANNQPQHF
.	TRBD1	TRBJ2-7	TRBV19	TGTGCCAGTAAACAACAAGGACAGGGGGCCTACGAGCAGTACTTC	CASKQQGQGAYEQYF
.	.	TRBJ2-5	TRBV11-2	TGTGCCAGCAGCTACCAGACTCGGGGAGAGACCCAGTACTTC	CASSYQTRGETQYF
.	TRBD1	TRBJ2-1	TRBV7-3	TGTGCCAGCAGCTTAAAGGGGGACAGGTACAATGAGCAGTTCTTC	CASSLKGDRYNEQFF
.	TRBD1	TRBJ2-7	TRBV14	TGTGCCAGCAGCCTTACCGGGACAGGCTACGAGCAGTACTTC	CASSLTGTGYEQYF
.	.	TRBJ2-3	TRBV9	TGTGCCAGCAGCGTAGGAACAGATACGCAGTATTTT	CASSVGTDTQYF
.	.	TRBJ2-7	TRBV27	TGTGCCAGCAGTTTAGGGGGGAACTACGAGCAGTACTTC	CASSLGGNYEQYF
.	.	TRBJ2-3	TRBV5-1	TGCGCCAGCAGCTTTATAGCGTCCCCTAGCACAGATACGCAGTATTTT	CASSFIASPSTDTQYF
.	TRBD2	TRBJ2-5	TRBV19	TGTGCCAGTAGTACAAGAGGACTAGCGGGGGGCTCCCCTCAAGAGACCCAGTACTTC	CASSTRGLAGGSPQETQYF
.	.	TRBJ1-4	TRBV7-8	TGTGCCAGCAGCTTAGCCATTCCCGGGAGGCGGGAAAAACTGTTTTTT	CASSLAIPGRREKLFF
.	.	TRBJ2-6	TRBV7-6	TGTGCCAGCAGCTTAGAGGGATCCAGTTTTGGGGCCAACGTCCTGACTTTC	CASSLEGSSFGANVLTF
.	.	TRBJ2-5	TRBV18	TGTGCCAGCTCATCGCCCCAAGAGACCCAGTACTTC	CASSSPQETQYF
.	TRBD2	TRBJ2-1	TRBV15	TGTGCCACCGCCGGGGGAGGGAGCTATGAGCAGTTCTTC	CATAGGGSYEQFF
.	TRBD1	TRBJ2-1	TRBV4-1	TGCGCCAGCAGCCAACAGGGTCAGGGGGCCTACAATGAGCAGTTCTTC	CASSQQGQGAYNEQFF
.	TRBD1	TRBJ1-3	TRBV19	TGTGCCAGTAGTATAGAGCGCTCCGGGACAGGCGGGAGGAATGCCATATATTTT	CASSIERSGTGGRNAIYF
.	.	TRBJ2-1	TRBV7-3	TGTGCCAGCAGCCAACGACAGTACAATGAGCAGTTCTTC	CASSQRQYNEQFF
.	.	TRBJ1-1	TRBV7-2	TGTGCCAGCAGTCCGAGCCGCGGGAACACTGAAGCTTTCTTT	CASSPSRGNTEAFF
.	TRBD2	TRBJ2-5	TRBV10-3	TGTGCCATCAGGGCCGGGACTAGCGGGAGTGGGGAGACCCAGTACTTC	CAIRAGTSGSGETQYF
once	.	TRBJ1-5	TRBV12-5	TGTGCTAGTGGTTTGGGAGGGGATGGGGGTCAGCCCCAGCATTTT	CASGLGGDGGQPQHF
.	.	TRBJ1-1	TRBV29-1	TGCAGCGTTGTTCTTCATCTGAACACTGAAGCTTTCTTT	CSVVLHLNTEAFF
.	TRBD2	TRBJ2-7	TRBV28	TGTGCCAGCAGGGGACTAGCGGGAGTAGCGATTGGCTACGAGCAGTACTTC	CASRGLAGVAIGYEQYF
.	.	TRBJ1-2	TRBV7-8	TGTGCCAGCAGCCCACCTCCCCCCGGCTCTAACTATGGCTACACCTTC	CASSPPPPGSNYGYTF
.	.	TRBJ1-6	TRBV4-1	TGCGCCAGCAGCCGCGGCCGAGGCCCCATGAGGTCACCCCTCCACTTT	CASSRGRGPMRSPLHF
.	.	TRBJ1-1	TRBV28	TGTGCCAGCAGAAATTTGCTCACTGAAGCTTTCTTT	CASRNLLTEAFF
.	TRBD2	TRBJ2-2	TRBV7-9	TGTGCCAGCAGCTCTCCGGGACTAGCGGGAGTTTTTTTTCCCGGGGAGCTGTTTTTT	CASSSPGLAGVFFPGELFF
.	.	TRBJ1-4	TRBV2	TGTGCCAGCAGCGTCCCCCCGGGAGGAACTAATGAAAAACTGTTTTTT	CASSVPPGGTNEKLFF
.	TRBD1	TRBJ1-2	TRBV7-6	TGTGCCAGCAGCTTACAGGGGGGCGCCGACTATGGCTACACCTTC	CASSLQGGADYGYTF
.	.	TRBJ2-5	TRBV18	TGTGCCAGCTCACCATGGGGGGCGGAGACCCAGTACTTC	CASSPWGAETQYF
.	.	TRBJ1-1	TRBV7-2	TGTGCCAGCAGCTTCACAGGGCTACAGAACACTGAAGCTTTCTTT	CASSFTGLQNTEAFF
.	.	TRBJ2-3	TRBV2	TGTGCCAGCAGGGCCGAAGTGGATACGCAGTATTTT	CASRAEVDTQYF
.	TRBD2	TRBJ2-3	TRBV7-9	TGTGCCAGCAGCTTAGGACTAGCGGGACGCACAGATACGCAGTATTTT	CASSLGLAGRTDTQYF
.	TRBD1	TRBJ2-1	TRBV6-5	TGTGCCAGCAGCCCGGACAGGGGGCCTTACAATGAGCAGTTCTTC	CASSPDRGPYNEQFF
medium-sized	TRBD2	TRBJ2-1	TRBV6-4	TGTGCCAGCAGTGAGGAAGCGGGATGGCCAAATGAGCAGTTCTTC	CASSEEAGWPNEQFF
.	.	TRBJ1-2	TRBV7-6	TGTGCCAGCAGCTCCCCACTCAGGGGTGGCGGCTACACCTTC	CASSSPLRGGGYTF
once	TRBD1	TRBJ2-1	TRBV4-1	TGCGCCAGCAGCCAAGGGACAGGGGTCTACAATGAGCAGTTCTTC	CASSQGTGVYNEQFF
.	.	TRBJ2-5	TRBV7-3	TGTGCCAGCAGCTTAGGGACGGGAGCCTCGGCCCAGTACTTC	CASSLGTGASAQYF
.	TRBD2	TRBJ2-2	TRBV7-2	TGTGCCAGCAGCTTAGTGAGCGGGAGCGGCACCGGGGAGCTGTTTTTT	CASSLVSGSGTGELFF
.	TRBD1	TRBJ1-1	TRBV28	TGTGCCAGCAGTTTACCTGACAGGGGGGACACTGAAGCTTTCTTT	CASSLPDRGDTEAFF
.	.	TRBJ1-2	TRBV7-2	TGTGCCAGCAGCCCCGACCGGTTATATGGCTACACCTTC	CASSPDRLYGYTF
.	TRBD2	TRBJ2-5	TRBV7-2	TGTGCCAGCAGCTTAGCGGCTAGCGGGGGGGCTCCCCAGTACTTC	CASSLAASGGAPQYF
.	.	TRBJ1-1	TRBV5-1	TGCGCCAGCAGCTCCCGAAATTTACAGGTAAACACTGAAGCTTTCTTT	CASSSRNLQVNTEAFF
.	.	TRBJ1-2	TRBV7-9	TGTGCCAGCAGCTGGGACATGCCCGGCTACACCTTC	CASSWDMPGYTF
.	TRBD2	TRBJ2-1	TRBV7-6	TGTGCCAGCAGCTCCCGACTAGCGGCACCTTCCTCGCATGAGCAGTTCTTC	CASSSRLAAPSSHEQFF
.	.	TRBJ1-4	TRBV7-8	TGTGCCAGCAGCTTAGATCGGTGGGGGGGAAGGGTCGAAAAACTGTTTTTT	CASSLDRWGGRVEKLFF
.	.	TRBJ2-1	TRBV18	TGTGCCAGCTCGGGCCGGGGGAGCTCCTACAATGAGCAGTTCTTC	CASSGRGSSYNEQFF
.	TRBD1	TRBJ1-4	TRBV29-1	TGCAGCGTTGCCGGGACAGATAATGAAAAACTGTTTTTT	CSVAGTDNEKLFF
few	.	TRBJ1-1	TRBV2	TGTGCCAGCAGTGGTGAGGGGGTTACTGAAGCTTTCTTT	CASSGEGVTEAFF